Sequencing of this T cell receptor (beta chain) was carried out in a study of blood T cell repertoires in COVID-19. The protocol was immunoSEQ multiplex PCR, while the TCRdb copy is restricted to in-frame clones and leaves out a portion. The sample holds about 16,000 clones; roughly nine tenths are singletons and the top ten take approximately 34%. This clone was detected only once. The CDR3 sequence is 16 residues long. V was pared by 0 bases and J by 5 bases, with 3 bases of the junction left unmatched. Germline V lookup: CDR1 SGHRS, CDR2 YFSETQ. The TCR sequence derives from a woman of 80 years or more with COVID-19, enrolled during active disease. The chain links TRBV5-1 to TRBJ1-6; 9 nucleotides agree with TRBD1. Sequenced: peripheral blood. The CDR3 is CASSLGQGDNNSPLHF. The CDR3 region has the DNA TGCGCCAGCAGCTTGGGACAGGGGGATAATAATTCACCCCTCCACTTT.